These 18 T cell receptor beta chains were sequenced from one sample in a study of STAT5B mutations in CD4+ large granular lymphocyte leukemia. The repertoire was sequenced with immunoSEQ multiplex PCR; TCRdb's copy has only in-frame clones and lacks some. Of 4,200 or so clones detected, approximately 77% appear once; the ten largest clones hold 60% to 85%. Sequenced sample: PBMCs. Receptor source: a man in his sixties with CD4+ T-cell large granular lymphocyte leukemia.

V is TRBV4-3 and J is TRBJ1-1; 7 bases agree with TRBD1. V gave up 4 bases and J gave up 3 bases; unmatched junction bases: 8. CDR1 LGHNA and CDR2 YSLEER come from the germline V gene. The CDR3 consists of 15 residues. The CDR3 spells CASSLNQGVDTEAFF. CDR3 in DNA: TGCGCCAGCAGCCTAAATCAGGGGGTCGACACTGAAGCTTTCTTT.

The rearrangement joins TRBV4-1 to TRBJ2-1, with 8 bases that match TRBD2. Germline lookup yields CDR1 MGHRA and CDR2 YSYEKL. Germline trimming cut 3 bases from V and 0 bases from J; bases unmatched to any gene: 16. The CDR3 extends over 20 amino acids. The DNA for the CDR3 is TGCGCCAGCAGCCATGTTGCGGGGGGACCTCTGCCTTACTCCTACAATGAGCAGTTCTTC. Encoded protein: CASSHVAGGPLPYSYNEQFF.

In this sample, this clone turned up a few times. This sequence joins TRBV7-8 and TRBJ2-3, with 7 positions matching TRBD2. Trimming cost V 4 bases and J 0 bases; bases outside gene matches: 4. The CDR3 contains 15 residues. In germline, CDR1 is SGHVS, CDR2 FQNEAQ. The CDR3 protein is CASSSQRGSTDTQYF. The CDR3 DNA is TGTGCCAGCAGCTCCCAGCGGGGAAGCACAGATACGCAGTATTTT.

The genes are TRBV6-5 and TRBJ1-4; D perhaps matches TRBD1 (6 bases). The CDR3 is 13 residues long. Per the germline V gene, CDR1 is MNHEY and CDR2 is SVGAGI. Trimming shortened V by 2 bases and J by 11 bases, and 12 bases separated the two germline ends. The DNA for the CDR3 is TGTGCCAGCAGTTACACATCCGGGGGCAAACTGTTTTTT. This encodes CASSYTSGGKLFF.

This clone was recorded a few times. This chain uses TRBV4-3 with TRBJ2-1, with TRBD2 matching 11 bases. This CDR3 is built from 15 residues. V was pared by 6 bases and J by 3 bases, with 4 bases of the junction left unmatched. The germline V gene has CDR1 LGHNA and CDR2 YSLEER. Written as DNA, the CDR3 is TGCGCCAGCAGTCGAGGACTAGCGGGCTACAATGAGCAGTTCTTC. Translation: CASSRGLAGYNEQFF.

The V and J genes are TRBV7-8 and TRBJ1-1, with D unresolved. V was pared by 2 bases and J by 1 base, with 5 bases between. Germline V CDR1 and CDR2: SGHVS, FQNEAQ. The CDR3 is 13 residues long. CDR3 coding DNA: TGTGCCAGCAGCTTATCCAGGAACACTGAAGCTTTCTTT. It codes for CASSLSRNTEAFF.

This clone was seen once. V gene TRBV20-1 combines with J gene TRBJ2-5, with unresolved D. Per the germline V gene, CDR1 is DFQATT and CDR2 is SNEGSKA (reference sequence). The CDR3 loop spans 10 amino acids. V was pared by 5 bases and J by 2 bases, with 3 bases between. The CDR3 loop is CSADQETQYF. CDR3 coding DNA: TGCAGTGCTGATCAAGAGACCCAGTACTTC.

The chain carries TRBV5-1 and TRBJ2-3, with TRBD1 matching over 9 bases. This CDR3 has 15 amino acids. Per germline, CDR1 SGHRS and CDR2 YFSETQ. The ends lost 2 bases at V and 2 bases at J; junction bases unmatched: 3. CDR3 sequence reads: CASSFSQGATDTQYF. CDR3 sequence (DNA): TGCGCCAGCAGCTTTTCACAGGGGGCCACAGATACGCAGTATTTT.

V is TRBV4-3 and J is TRBJ1-1, with D unclear. V lost 5 bases and J lost 1, with 20 bases in between. The CDR3 consists of 17 residues. Germline CDR1 LGHNA, CDR2 YSLEER. CDR3 coding DNA: TGCGCCAGCAGCTTCGGTTTTACTACGGACGGGAACACTGAAGCTTTCTTT. This gives the protein CASSFGFTTDGNTEAFF.

The rearrangement links TRBV9 to TRBJ2-1, with D possibly TRBD2 on 5 matching bases. Germline lookup yields CDR1 SGDLS and CDR2 YYNGEE. V was clipped by 0 bases and J by 6 bases, with 16 bases between them. This CDR3 region has 16 residues. The CDR3 spells CASSVVGGSRGNEQFF. The CDR3, as DNA: TGTGCCAGCAGCGTAGTAGGTGGATCTCGGGGCAATGAGCAGTTCTTC.

The chain links TRBV15 to TRBJ1-1; 7 bases agree with TRBD1. This CDR3 comprises 16 residues. J lost 0 bases, V lost 1 base, and 5 bases had no gene match. Germline-derived CDR1 and CDR2 are LNHNV and YYDKDF (reference sequence). Here the CDR3 DNA reads TGTGCCACCAGCAGAGGGCAGACAGGGCTGAACACTGAAGCTTTCTTT. Translated: CATSRGQTGLNTEAFF.

The V call is TRBV30, the J call TRBJ1-3; no clear D. Germline lookup yields CDR1 GTSNPN and CDR2 SVGIG (reference sequence). This CDR3 has 14 residues. Trimming took 0 bases from V and 4 from J, leaving 10 bases between them. The CDR3 DNA is TGTGCCTGGAGTGTAGACCAGGCCGGAAACACCATATATTTT. Protein sequence: CAWSVDQAGNTIYF. The full variable domain, with the rest looked up from reference TRBV30 and TRBJ1-3, is SQTIHQWPATLVQPVGSPLSLECTVEGTSNPNLYWYRQAAGRGLQLLFYSVGIGQISSEVPQNLSASRPQDRQFILSSKKLLLSDSGFYLCAWSVDQAGNTIYFGEGSWLTVV.

For this clone: One end of the junction is discordant with germline, which a read error may explain. The sample contains more than one DNA sequence encoding this CDR3. This rearrangement joins TRBV30 to TRBJ2-2; TRBD1 aligns across 11 bases. Germline values: CDR1 GTSNPN, CDR2 SVGIG (reference sequence). CDR3 length equals 14 residues. This chain's CDR3 is CAWKGQGDTGELFF. The CDR3 region has the DNA TGTGCCTGGAAGGGACAGGGGGACACCGGGGAACTGTTTTTT. The full variable domain, completed using reference TRBV30 and TRBJ2-2, is SQTIHQWPATLVQPVGSPLSLECTVEGTSNPNLYWYRQAAGRGLQLLFYSVGIGQISSEVPQNLSASRPQDRQFILSSKKLLLSDSGFYLCAWKGQGDTGELFFGEGSRLTVL.

This clone was seen only once. The chain uses TRBV27 and TRBJ1-6, with TRBD1 matching over 7 bases. Germline V gene lookup returns CDR1 MNHEY and CDR2 SMNVEV (reference sequence). This CDR3 comprises 19 residues. J was trimmed by 8 bases and V by 4 bases; bases with no gene match: 20. The CDR3 DNA reads TGTGCCAGCAGTTCGAAATCCTTTACCACAGGGGATTTTGATTCACCCCTCCACTTT. Its protein is CASSSKSFTTGDFDSPLHF.

The chain uses TRBV27 and TRBJ1-1, with D possibly TRBD1 on 5 matching bases. The CDR3 extends over 14 amino acids. Germline V gene sequence: CDR1 MNHEY, CDR2 SMNVEV (reference sequence). Trimming pared 3 bases from V and 1 base from J, leaving 9 bases between. The CDR3 sequence: CASSFRRANTEAFF. In DNA, the CDR3 is TGTGCCAGCAGTTTCCGCAGGGCGAACACTGAAGCTTTCTTT.

This chain joins TRBV5-1 and TRBJ2-3, with 12 bases aligning to TRBD1. The CDR3 has 16 amino acids. Per germline, CDR1 SGHRS and CDR2 YFSETQ. V lost 4 bases, J lost 3 bases, and 6 bases stayed unmatched. The CDR3 region has the DNA TGCGCCAGCAGCGTTGGGACAGGGGGCGCAACAGATACGCAGTATTTT. This translates into CASSVGTGGATDTQYF. Combining the CDR3 with reference TRBV5-1 and TRBJ2-3 gives the whole variable domain KAGVTQTPRYLIKTRGQQVTLSCSPISGHRSVSWYQQTPGQGLQFLFEYFSETQRNKGNFPGRFSGRQFSNSRSEMNVSTLELGDSALYLCASSVGTGGATDTQYFGPGTRLTVL.

The chain couples TRBV27 to TRBJ1-1; D possibly corresponds to TRBD1 (5 bases). The CDR3 contains 16 residues. V lost 7 bases to trimming and J lost 1 base, with 19 bases between them. Per the germline V gene, CDR1 is MNHEY and CDR2 is SMNVEV (reference sequence). CDR3 coding DNA: TGTGCCAGCACAACCCGACAGAGTATTAAGAACACTGAAGCTTTCTTT. Residues: CASTTRQSIKNTEAFF.

This clone is termed medium-sized. The chain is built from TRBV5-1 and TRBJ2-7; D is undetermined. Looked up from germline, CDR1 is SGHRS and CDR2 is YFSETQ. The CDR3 spans 11 residues. The V end lost 2 bases, the J end lost 3 bases, and 3 bases lay between the germline ends. CDR3 bases: TGCGCCAGCAGCTTCGGCTACGAGCAGTACTTC. It is translated as CASSFGYEQYF.